This T cell receptor (beta chain) was found in a study of blood T cell repertoires in COVID-19. Study at large: Italy, Spain and the United States were the sources of the convalescent and acute COVID-19 samples. T cells, B-cell-depleted T cells, or PBMCs provided the cDNA or gDNA that served as material.

In the authors' workflow: The authors estimated nucleated cell counts from reference gene primer amplification. Using immunoSEQ multiplex PCR, the repertoire was profiled, and TCRdb retains in-frame clones only, with some absent. D and trimming come from the DNA, and the V and J calls and clone size come from that table. Among 250,000 to 300,000 clones listed, around four fifths were seen once. Trimming took 3 bases from V and 8 from J; bases not matched to a gene: 20. This CDR3 is built from 19 residues. Germline CDR1 reads SGHTA; CDR2 reads FQGNSA. The chain carries TRBV7-2 and TRBJ1-4; 8 bases align to TRBD1. The sequenced material came from peripheral blood. The sequence came from an elderly man with acute or convalescent COVID-19. The chain's CDR3 is CASSFGTRTTGDAWEKLFF. Written as DNA, the CDR3 is TGTGCCAGCAGCTTCGGGACCCGTACGACAGGGGACGCGTGGGAAAAACTGTTTTTT.